The 30 T cell receptor beta chains below come from one sample, sequenced in a study of blood T cells in healthy people across ages. For the second PCR, which ran for 7 to 11 cycles, a sample-barcoded 5' primer and a J-beta primer mix were used. MiXCR, run by TCRdb on the 5' RACE reads, gives a single entry per CDR3 protein. In the table there are 450,000 to 700,000 distinct CDR3 sequences, approximately 30% of which are singletons. Sequencing was carried out using blood. Receptors were obtained from a woman in her 70s in good health.

V and J are TRBV7-9 and TRBJ1-2; D not resolved. Trimming cost V 8 bases and J 7 bases, with 17 bases left between them. Germline CDR1 and CDR2: SEHNR and FQNEAQ (reference sequence). This CDR3 comprises 13 residues. CDR3 in DNA: TGTGCCAGCCAGCAGGTGGTAGGATCTGGCTACACCTTC. This translates into CASQQVVGSGYTF.

This clonotype was seen more than once but under ten times. The chain uses TRBV7-9 and TRBJ2-7; D is possibly TRBD1 (6 bases). The germline V and J ends were trimmed by 5 bases and 3 bases, with 14 bases remaining between them. Germline V gene lookup returns CDR1 SEHNR and CDR2 FQNEAQ (reference sequence). There are 14 residues in the CDR3. CDR3 nucleotide sequence: TGTGCCAGCAGCCCCGAGTTAGGGGGCTACGAGCAGTACTTC. It translates to CASSPELGGYEQYF.

The sample holds many counts of this clonotype. The V gene is TRBV5-1, the J gene TRBJ1-2; TRBD1 is a possible D gene (5 bases). There are 17 residues in the CDR3. Germline CDR1 is SGHRS and CDR2 is YFSETQ. V was cut by 4 bases and J by 4 bases, with 23 bases left in between. DNA for the CDR3: TGCGCCAGCAGCCTAACCCCAGAGACCGCGAGGGGCTATGGCTACACCTTC. It translates to CASSLTPETARGYGYTF. The full variable domain, completed using reference TRBV5-1 and TRBJ1-2, is KAGVTQTPRYLIKTRGQQVTLSCSPISGHRSVSWYQQTPGQGLQFLFEYFSETQRNKGNFPGRFSGRQFSNSRSEMNVSTLELGDSALYLCASSLTPETARGYGYTFGSGTRLTVV.

This chain connects TRBV4-3 to TRBJ2-1, with unresolved D. This CDR3 spans 14 amino acids. Trimming stripped 0 bases from V and 10 bases from J, with 13 bases between. Germline assignment: CDR1 LGHNA and CDR2 YSLEER. The CDR3 region has the DNA TGCGCCAGCAGCCAAGATAAACACATCTACGAGCAGTTCTTC. Its translation is CASSQDKHIYEQFF.

In this sample, this clonotype turned up a few times. The CDR3 sequence: CASSAGGKGSPQHF. The CDR3 nucleotides are TGTGCCAGCAGCGCAGGGGGCAAAGGTTCGCCCCAGCATTTT. J is TRBJ1-5 and V is TRBV9, with 8 nucleotides matching TRBD1. The germline V gene encodes CDR1 SGDLS and CDR2 YYNGEE. The CDR3 contains 14 residues. J gave up 9 bases and V 3 bases, and 8 bases lay outside the gene matches.

The chain combines TRBV6-2 or TRBV6-3 with TRBJ2-7; weak D call: TRBD1 (6 bases). Trimming shortened V by 6 bases and J by 4 bases, and 10 bases separated the two germline ends. The CDR3 loop spans 12 amino acids. Germline lookup yields CDR1 MNHEY and CDR2 SVGEGT. CDR3 DNA: TGTGCCAGCAGGTTTGACAGGTACGAGCAGTACTTC. The encoded protein is CASRFDRYEQYF.

The chain is built from TRBV7-2 and TRBJ2-3, with 9 positions matching TRBD2. Trimming removed 5 bases from V and 4 bases from J; junction bases left unmatched: 4. The CDR3 runs 14 residues. Looked up from germline, CDR1 is SGHTA and CDR2 is FQGNSA. CDR3 sequence: CASSPGLAPDTQYF. DNA for the CDR3: TGTGCCAGCAGCCCGGGACTAGCCCCAGATACGCAGTATTTT.

Comments on this clonotype: The junction departs from germline at one end; a sequencing error may be responsible. The chain couples TRBV7-7 to TRBJ2-1, with TRBD2 as a possible D gene (5 bases). The CDR3 runs 14 residues. Germline V gene sequence: CDR1 SSHAT, CDR2 FNYEAQ (reference sequence). DNA for the CDR3: TGTGCTAGCAGCTTAGCGCGCCGGGCGGCCGAGCAGTTCTTC. Protein sequence: CASSLARRAAEQFF. Filled out from reference TRBV7-7 and TRBJ2-1, the complete variable domain reads GAGVSQSPRYKVTKRGQDVTLRCDPISSHATLYWYQQALGQGPEFLTYFNYEAQPDKSGLPSDRFSAERPEGSISTLTIQRTEQRDSAMYRCASSLARRAAEQFFGPGTRLTVL.

This clonotype was detected a few times. The chain carries TRBV5-1 and TRBJ2-5, with 9 bases aligning to TRBD2. Germline CDR1 is SGHRS and CDR2 is YFSETQ. J lost 1 base, V lost 6 bases, and 13 bases had no gene match. The CDR3 totals 17 residues. In DNA, the CDR3 is TGCGCCAGCAATGGGAGAGGGACTAGCCTTACCCAAGAGACCCAGTACTTC. Amino acids: CASNGRGTSLTQETQYF. The full variable domain, in which reference TRBV5-1 and TRBJ2-5 provide the parts outside the CDR3, is KAGVTQTPRYLIKTRGQQVTLSCSPISGHRSVSWYQQTPGQGLQFLFEYFSETQRNKGNFPGRFSGRQFSNSRSEMNVSTLELGDSALYLCASNGRGTSLTQETQYFGPGTRLLVL.

This clonotype was found many times. This chain joins TRBV12-3 or TRBV12-4 and TRBJ2-5; tentatively, D is TRBD2 (6 bases). Trimming shortened V by 3 bases and J by 1 base, and 9 bases separated the two germline ends. This CDR3 has 14 amino acids. The CDR3 here is CASSFIGGQETQYF. CDR3 coding DNA: TGTGCCAGCAGTTTCATCGGGGGCCAAGAGACCCAGTACTTC.

The chain carries TRBV10-3 and TRBJ2-2, with D tentatively TRBD2 (6 bases). Germline V CDR1 and CDR2: ENHRY, SYGVKD. The CDR3 has 15 amino acids. Trimming left V 4 bases short and J 4 bases short, with 13 bases between. In DNA, the CDR3 is TGTGCCATCAGTGGGACTAACGGAGTCACCGGGGAGCTGTTTTTT. Encoded protein: CAISGTNGVTGELFF.

About this clonotype itself: A junction end diverges from the germline sequence, so it may reflect a read error. The CDR3 loop is CASSLAGRFRGEKLFF. The CDR3 DNA follows: TGTGCCAGTAGCTTAGCGGGCAGATTCCGAGGCGAAAAACTGTTTTTT. This chain connects TRBV7-2 to TRBJ1-4; D unresolved. CDR3 length: 16 residues. CDR1 and CDR2 from the germline V gene are SGHTA and FQGNSA.

The CDR3 protein is CSARGQVASNQPQHF. The CDR3 nucleotides are TGCAGTGCCCGAGGGCAGGTCGCTAGCAATCAGCCCCAGCATTTT. The rearrangement links TRBV20-1 to TRBJ1-5; D remains ambiguous. The CDR3 is 15 amino acids. With 6 bases removed from V and 0 bases from J, the gap between germline ends came to 15 bases. Germline-derived CDR1 and CDR2 are DFQATT and SNEGSKA (reference sequence).

This sequence joins TRBV10-3 and TRBJ1-1; no reliable D call. Germline loops: CDR1 ENHRY, CDR2 SYGVKD. The CDR3 extends over 12 amino acids. With 4 bases removed from V and 5 bases from J, the gap between germline ends came to 8 bases. The CDR3 is CAISVGGTEAFF. CDR3 in DNA: TGTGCCATCAGTGTAGGAGGGACTGAAGCTTTCTTT.

The chain couples TRBV4-2 to TRBJ2-2; D gene ambiguous. Trimming left V 0 bases short and J 0 bases short, with 14 bases between. The CDR3 length is 18 residues. Germline V gene data show CDR1 as LGHNA and CDR2 as YNFKEQ. CDR3 in amino acids: CASSQDARTNANTGELFF. CDR3 DNA sequence: TGTGCCAGCAGCCAAGATGCTCGCACCAACGCGAACACCGGGGAGCTGTTTTTT.

This clonotype was seen ten or more times. The CDR3 spells CASSFYYEQYF. In DNA form, the CDR3 reads TGTGCCAGCAGCTTTTACTACGAGCAGTACTTC. V usage is TRBV11-3 and J usage is TRBJ2-7; D ambiguous. With 3 bases removed from V and 3 bases from J, the gap between germline ends came to 3 bases. CDR3 length equals 11 residues. The germline gives CDR1 SGHNT, CDR2 YENEEA.

Of note for this clonotype: A junction boundary mismatches the germline segment, possibly from a read error. The chain links TRBV14 to TRBJ2-5; TRBD2 matches at 12 bases. Germline assignment: CDR1 SGHDN and CDR2 FVKESK. The CDR3 length is 16 residues. The CDR3 is CASSQDQRKTSGGLVF. The CDR3 DNA follows: TGTGCCAGCAGCCAAGATCAACGGAAAACTAGCGGGGGGTTAGTCTTC.

This chain links TRBV6-5 with TRBJ2-5; 9 bases are shared with TRBD2. The CDR3 covers 12 residues. In germline, CDR1 is MNHEY, CDR2 SVGAGI. Trimming took 6 bases from V and 6 from J; bases not matched to a gene: 2. The CDR3 sequence is CASRSGGQTQYF. The DNA for the CDR3 is TGTGCCAGCAGAAGCGGGGGGCAGACCCAGTACTTC.

To note about this clonotype: This may arise from a read error, as a much more abundant clone is one base away. No conserved phenylalanine or tryptophan ends this CDR3, so it is likely a read error. The rearrangement links TRBV7-7 to TRBJ1-5; D is perhaps TRBD1 (5 bases). The CDR3 length is 16 residues. Trimming shortened V by 5 bases and J by 7 bases, and 21 bases separated the two germline ends. Germline loops: CDR1 SSHAT, CDR2 FNYEAQ (reference sequence). This CDR3 is CASSHPRETTNQPQHL. The DNA of the CDR3 is TGTGCCAGCAGCCATCCCAGGGAGACTACCAACCAGCCCCAGCATCTT.

This clonotype was seen a few times. At one boundary the junction diverges from the germline segment, which might be a read error. The V call is TRBV7-6, the J call TRBJ1-5; 11 nucleotides match TRBD1. The CDR3 loop spans 15 amino acids. Germline CDR1 and CDR2: SGHVS and FNYEAQ. The CDR3 bases are TGTGCCAACAGCCCTGGGACAGGGGGAGGGAAGCCCCAGCATTTT. This translates into CANSPGTGGGKPQHF.

This clonotype was seen a handful of times. V is TRBV5-1 and J is TRBJ2-5; 7 bases agree with TRBD2. The germline gives CDR1 SGHRS, CDR2 YFSETQ. V was pared by 4 bases and J by 3 bases, with 9 bases of the junction left unmatched. The CDR3 has 15 residues. In nucleotides, the CDR3 is TGCGCCAGCAGCCCCCCACTAGCGAGGGAAGAGACCCAGTACTTC. This encodes CASSPPLAREETQYF. The full variable domain, rest sourced from reference TRBV5-1 and TRBJ2-5, is KAGVTQTPRYLIKTRGQQVTLSCSPISGHRSVSWYQQTPGQGLQFLFEYFSETQRNKGNFPGRFSGRQFSNSRSEMNVSTLELGDSALYLCASSPPLAREETQYFGPGTRLLVL.

This clonotype was counted between two and nine times. J is TRBJ2-5 and V is TRBV6-6; D unresolved. CDR3 length: 15 residues. V was shortened by 2 bases and J by 1 base, with 11 bases between the two germline ends. Germline values: CDR1 MNHNY, CDR2 SVGAGI (reference sequence). CDR3 sequence: CASSYTRQSQETQYF. The CDR3 region has the DNA TGTGCCAGCAGTTACACGCGACAATCCCAAGAGACCCAGTACTTC.

The chain carries TRBV6-5 and TRBJ2-1, with unresolved D. The CDR3 runs 14 residues. Trimming took 3 bases from V and 5 from J, leaving 11 bases between them. CDR1 is MNHEY, CDR2 SVGAGI, per germline. The CDR3 reads CASSYGDSNNEQFF. Here the CDR3 DNA reads TGTGCCAGCAGTTATGGAGACTCAAACAATGAGCAGTTCTTC.

V usage is TRBV7-8 and J usage is TRBJ1-4, with TRBD1 identical over 8 bases. Looked up from germline, CDR1 is SGHVS and CDR2 is FQNEAQ. J lost 8 bases, V lost 5 bases, and 22 bases had no gene match. This CDR3 has 19 residues. The CDR3 reads CASSPIVGQAPLMFEKLFF. DNA for the CDR3: TGTGCCAGCAGCCCTATAGTGGGACAGGCCCCATTAATGTTCGAAAAACTGTTTTTT. Together with reference TRBV7-8 and TRBJ1-4, the CDR3 gives the full variable domain: GAGVSQSPRYKVAKRGQDVALRCDPISGHVSLFWYQQALGQGPEFLTYFQNEAQLDKSGLPSDRFFAERPEGSVSTLKIQRTQQEDSAVYLCASSPIVGQAPLMFEKLFFGSGTQLSVL.

This clonotype appeared a few times. The V call is TRBV21-1, the J call TRBJ1-1; the D segment call TRBD1 is taken from the table without a DNA check. TRBV21-1 is labeled a pseudogene. The CDR3 is 13 amino acids. The CDR3 nucleotides are TGTGCCAGCAGCATGACAGGGGTAGCTGAAGCTTTCTTT. Amino acids: CASSMTGVAEAFF.

The table lists this clonotype with many counts. V usage is TRBV7-2 and J usage is TRBJ1-5, with 9 bases fitting TRBD1. This CDR3 is 13 amino acids long. Losses at the gene ends were 4 bases for V and 5 bases for J; bases not matched to a gene: 0. Germline CDR1 is SGHTA and CDR2 is FQGNSA. CDR3 bases: TGTGCCAGCAGCTGGGACAGGGATCAGCCCCAGCATTTT. Translated: CASSWDRDQPQHF.

The chain couples TRBV20-1 to TRBJ2-4, with 7 bases aligning to TRBD1. J gave up 2 bases and V 6 bases, and 4 bases lay outside the gene matches. The CDR3 is made up of 13 amino acids. Germline V gene sequence: CDR1 DFQATT, CDR2 SNEGSKA (reference sequence). CDR3 sequence (DNA): TGCAGTGCCGGGACAGCCTCCAAAAACATTCAGTACTTC. Amino acids: CSAGTASKNIQYF.

This clonotype was seen a few times. The J gene is TRBJ2-5, the V gene TRBV12-5; D is possibly TRBD1 or TRBD2 (6 bases each). V lost 7 bases and J 5 bases, leaving 14 bases between the germline ends. CDR1 and CDR2 from the germline V gene are LGHNT and FRNRAP. The CDR3 covers 13 residues. The CDR3 reads CASARGGLETQYF. In DNA form, the CDR3 reads TGTGCTAGTGCCCGAGGGGGGCTGGAGACCCAGTACTTC.

The V and J genes are TRBV27 and TRBJ1-2; D might be TRBD1 (6 bases). Trimming stripped 0 bases from V and 8 bases from J, with 16 bases between. CDR3 length: 15 residues. The germline V gene encodes CDR1 MNHEY and CDR2 SMNVEV (reference sequence). CDR3 residues: CASSLSPGTPKGYTF. CDR3 nucleotide sequence: TGTGCCAGCAGTTTATCCCCCGGGACACCCAAGGGCTACACCTTC.

This chain links TRBV27 with TRBJ2-1; the match to TRBD2 covers 9 bases. Trimming took 3 bases from V and 4 from J; bases not matched to a gene: 10. Germline CDR1 is MNHEY and CDR2 is SMNVEV (reference sequence). This CDR3 spans 17 amino acids. The CDR3 protein is CASSFRGLAGMYNEQFF. The DNA of the CDR3 is TGTGCCAGCAGTTTCCGAGGGCTAGCGGGGATGTACAATGAGCAGTTCTTC.